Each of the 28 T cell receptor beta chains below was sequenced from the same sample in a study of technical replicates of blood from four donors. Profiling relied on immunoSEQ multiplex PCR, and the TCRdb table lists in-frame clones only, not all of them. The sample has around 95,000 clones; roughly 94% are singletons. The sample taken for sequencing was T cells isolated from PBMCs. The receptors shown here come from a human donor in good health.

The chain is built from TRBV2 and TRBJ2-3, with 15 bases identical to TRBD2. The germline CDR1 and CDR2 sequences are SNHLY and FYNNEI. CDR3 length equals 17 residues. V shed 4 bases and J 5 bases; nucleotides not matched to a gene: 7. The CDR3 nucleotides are TGTGCCAGCAGTGCCTCCGGACTAGCGGGGGGGAGAGATACGCAGTATTTT. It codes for CASSASGLAGGRDTQYF.

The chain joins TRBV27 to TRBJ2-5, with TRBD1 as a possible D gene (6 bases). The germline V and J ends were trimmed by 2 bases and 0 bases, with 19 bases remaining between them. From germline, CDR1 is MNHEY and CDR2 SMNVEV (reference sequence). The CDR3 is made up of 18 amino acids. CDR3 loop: CASSLRLGDIQYQETQYF. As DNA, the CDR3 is TGTGCCAGCAGTTTAAGGCTGGGGGACATCCAGTACCAAGAGACCCAGTACTTC.

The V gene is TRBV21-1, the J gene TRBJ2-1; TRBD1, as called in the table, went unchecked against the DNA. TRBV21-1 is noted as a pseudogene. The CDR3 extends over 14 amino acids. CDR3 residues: CASSNLDRPNEQFF. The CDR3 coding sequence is TGTGCCAGCAGCAATTTGGACAGACCCAATGAGCAGTTCTTC.

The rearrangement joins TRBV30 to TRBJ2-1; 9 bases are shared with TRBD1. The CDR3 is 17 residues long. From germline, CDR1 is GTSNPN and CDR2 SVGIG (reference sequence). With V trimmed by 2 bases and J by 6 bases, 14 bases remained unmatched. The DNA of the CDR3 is TGTGCCTGGAGTCCCCACCGAACCGGGACAGGGACCAATGAGCAGTTCTTC. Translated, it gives CAWSPHRTGTGTNEQFF.

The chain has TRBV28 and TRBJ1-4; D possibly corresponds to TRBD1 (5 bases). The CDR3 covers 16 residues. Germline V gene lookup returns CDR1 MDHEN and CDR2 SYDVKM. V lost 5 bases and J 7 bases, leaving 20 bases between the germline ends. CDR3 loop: CASSTAGRRWAEKLFF. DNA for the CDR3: TGTGCCAGCAGTACCGCAGGGAGGCGATGGGCTGAAAAACTGTTTTTT.

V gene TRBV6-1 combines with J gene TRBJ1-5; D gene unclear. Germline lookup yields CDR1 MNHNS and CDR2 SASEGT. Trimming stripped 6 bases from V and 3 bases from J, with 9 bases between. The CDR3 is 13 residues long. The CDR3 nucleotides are TGTGCCAGCAGCCGACAAGACAATCAGCCCCAGCATTTT. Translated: CASSRQDNQPQHF.

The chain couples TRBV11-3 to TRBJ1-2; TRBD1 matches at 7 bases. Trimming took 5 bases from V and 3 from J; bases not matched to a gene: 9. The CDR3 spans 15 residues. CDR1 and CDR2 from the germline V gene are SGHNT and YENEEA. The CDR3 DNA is TGTGCCAGCAGCCCGAGGACAGGAGATTACTATGGCTACACCTTC. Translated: CASSPRTGDYYGYTF.

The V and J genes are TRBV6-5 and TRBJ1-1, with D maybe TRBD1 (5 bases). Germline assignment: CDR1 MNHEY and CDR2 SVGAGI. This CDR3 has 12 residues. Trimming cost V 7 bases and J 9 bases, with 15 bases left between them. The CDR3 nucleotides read TGTGCCAGCACCAGTGGGGGAGGGAAAGCTTTCTTT. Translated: CASTSGGGKAFF.

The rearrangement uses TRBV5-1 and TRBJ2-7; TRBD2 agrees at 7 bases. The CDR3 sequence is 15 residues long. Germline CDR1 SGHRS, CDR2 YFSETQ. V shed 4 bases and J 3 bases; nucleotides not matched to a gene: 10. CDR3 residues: CASSPGGGWGYEQYF. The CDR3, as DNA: TGCGCCAGCAGCCCGGGGGGAGGTTGGGGCTACGAGCAGTACTTC.

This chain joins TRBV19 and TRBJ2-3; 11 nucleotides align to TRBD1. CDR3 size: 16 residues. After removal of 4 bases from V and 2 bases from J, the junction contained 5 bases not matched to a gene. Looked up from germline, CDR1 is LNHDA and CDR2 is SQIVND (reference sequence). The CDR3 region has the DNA TGTGCCAGTAGTACGCGGGACAGGGGGGCCACAGATACGCAGTATTTT. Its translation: CASSTRDRGATDTQYF.

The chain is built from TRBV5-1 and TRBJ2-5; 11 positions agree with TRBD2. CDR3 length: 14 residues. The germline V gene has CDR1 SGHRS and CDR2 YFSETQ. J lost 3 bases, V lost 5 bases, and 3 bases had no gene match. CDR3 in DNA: TGCGCCAGCAGGACACTAGCGGGGGAAGAGACCCAGTACTTC. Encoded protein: CASRTLAGEETQYF. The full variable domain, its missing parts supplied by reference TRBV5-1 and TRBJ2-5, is KAGVTQTPRYLIKTRGQQVTLSCSPISGHRSVSWYQQTPGQGLQFLFEYFSETQRNKGNFPGRFSGRQFSNSRSEMNVSTLELGDSALYLCASRTLAGEETQYFGPGTRLLVL.

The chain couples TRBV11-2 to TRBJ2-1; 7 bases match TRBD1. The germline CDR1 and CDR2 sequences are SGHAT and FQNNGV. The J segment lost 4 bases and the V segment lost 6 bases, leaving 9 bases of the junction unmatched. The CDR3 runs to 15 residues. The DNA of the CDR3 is TGTGCCAGCAGATCACTCCGGGACAGATACAATGAGCAGTTCTTC. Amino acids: CASRSLRDRYNEQFF.

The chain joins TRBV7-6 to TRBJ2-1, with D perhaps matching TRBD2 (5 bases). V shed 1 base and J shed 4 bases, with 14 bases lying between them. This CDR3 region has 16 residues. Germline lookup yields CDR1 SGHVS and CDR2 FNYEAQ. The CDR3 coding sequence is TGTGCCAGCAGCTTAGGAACGGGGAGCGGATACAATGAGCAGTTCTTC. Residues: CASSLGTGSGYNEQFF. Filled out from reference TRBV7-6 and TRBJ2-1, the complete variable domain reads GAGVSQSPRYKVTKRGQDVALRCDPISGHVSLYWYRQALGQGPEFLTYFNYEAQQDKSGLPNDRFSAERPEGSISTLTIQRTEQRDSAMYRCASSLGTGSGYNEQFFGPGTRLTVL.

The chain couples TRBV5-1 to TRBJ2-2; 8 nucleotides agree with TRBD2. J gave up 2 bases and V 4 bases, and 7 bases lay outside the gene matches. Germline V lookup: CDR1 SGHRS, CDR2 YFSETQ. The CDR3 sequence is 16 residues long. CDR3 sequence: CASSIRTSGNTGELFF. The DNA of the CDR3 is TGCGCCAGCAGCATACGAACTAGCGGCAACACCGGGGAGCTGTTTTTT.

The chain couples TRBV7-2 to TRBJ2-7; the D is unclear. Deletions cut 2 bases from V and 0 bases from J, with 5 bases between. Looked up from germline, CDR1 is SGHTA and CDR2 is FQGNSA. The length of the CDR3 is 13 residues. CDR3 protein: CASSLPSSYEQYF. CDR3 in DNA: TGTGCCAGCAGCTTACCTAGCTCCTACGAGCAGTACTTC.

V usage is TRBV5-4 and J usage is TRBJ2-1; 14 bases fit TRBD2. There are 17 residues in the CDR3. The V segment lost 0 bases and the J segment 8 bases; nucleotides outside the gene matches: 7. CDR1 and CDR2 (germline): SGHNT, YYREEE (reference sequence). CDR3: CASSLAAGLAGVDEQFF. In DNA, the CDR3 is TGTGCCAGCAGCTTGGCCGCGGGACTAGCGGGAGTCGATGAGCAGTTCTTC.

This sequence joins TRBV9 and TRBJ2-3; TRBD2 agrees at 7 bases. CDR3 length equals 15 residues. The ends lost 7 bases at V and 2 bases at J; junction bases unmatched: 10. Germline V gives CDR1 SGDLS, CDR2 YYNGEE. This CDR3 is CASASPAGFTDTQYF. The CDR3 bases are TGTGCCAGCGCCTCCCCAGCGGGGTTCACAGATACGCAGTATTTT. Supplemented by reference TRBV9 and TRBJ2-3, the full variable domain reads DSGVTQTPKHLITATGQRVTLRCSPRSGDLSVYWYQQSLDQGLQFLIQYYNGEERAKGNILERFSAQQFPDLHSELNLSSLELGDSALYFCASASPAGFTDTQYFGPGTRLTVL.

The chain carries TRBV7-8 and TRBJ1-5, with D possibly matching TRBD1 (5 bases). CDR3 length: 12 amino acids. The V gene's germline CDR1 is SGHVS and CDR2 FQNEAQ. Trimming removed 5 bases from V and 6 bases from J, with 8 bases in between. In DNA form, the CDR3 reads TGTGCCAGCAGCCCGACAGCTCAGCCCCAGCATTTT. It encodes CASSPTAQPQHF.

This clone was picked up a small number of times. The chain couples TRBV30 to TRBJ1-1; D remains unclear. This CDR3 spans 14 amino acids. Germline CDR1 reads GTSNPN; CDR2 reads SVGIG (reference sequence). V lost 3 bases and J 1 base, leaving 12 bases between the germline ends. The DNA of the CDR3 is TGTGCCTGGAGCCACAGCACTGGGAACACTGAAGCTTTCTTT. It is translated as CAWSHSTGNTEAFF.

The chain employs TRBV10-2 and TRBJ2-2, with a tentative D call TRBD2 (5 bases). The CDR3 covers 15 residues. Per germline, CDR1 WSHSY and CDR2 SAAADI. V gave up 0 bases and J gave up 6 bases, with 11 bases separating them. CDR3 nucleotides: TGCGCCAGCAGTGAGTCGAGAGGGTCGGCCGGGGAGCTGTTTTTT. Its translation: CASSESRGSAGELFF.

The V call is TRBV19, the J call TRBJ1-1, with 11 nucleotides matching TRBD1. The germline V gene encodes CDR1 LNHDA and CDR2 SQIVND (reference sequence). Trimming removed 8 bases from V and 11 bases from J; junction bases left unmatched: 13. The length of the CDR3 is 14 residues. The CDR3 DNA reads TGTGCCAGTTGCTCGTGGACAGGGGGCGCATGGGCTTTCTTT. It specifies CASCSWTGGAWAFF.

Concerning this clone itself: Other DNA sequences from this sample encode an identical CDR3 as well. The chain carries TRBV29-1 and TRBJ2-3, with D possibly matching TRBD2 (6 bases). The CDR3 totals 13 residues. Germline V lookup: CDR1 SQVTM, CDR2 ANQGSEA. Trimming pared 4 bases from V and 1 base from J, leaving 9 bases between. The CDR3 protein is CSVGTGGTDTQYF. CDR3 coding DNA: TGCAGCGTTGGAACGGGAGGCACAGATACGCAGTATTTT.

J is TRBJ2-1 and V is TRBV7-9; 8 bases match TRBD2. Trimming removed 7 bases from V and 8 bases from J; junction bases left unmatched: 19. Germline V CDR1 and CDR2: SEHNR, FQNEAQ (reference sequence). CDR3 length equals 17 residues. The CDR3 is CASIKLLAVVSSDEQFF. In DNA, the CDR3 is TGTGCCAGCATCAAATTACTAGCGGTCGTTTCGTCCGATGAGCAGTTCTTC.

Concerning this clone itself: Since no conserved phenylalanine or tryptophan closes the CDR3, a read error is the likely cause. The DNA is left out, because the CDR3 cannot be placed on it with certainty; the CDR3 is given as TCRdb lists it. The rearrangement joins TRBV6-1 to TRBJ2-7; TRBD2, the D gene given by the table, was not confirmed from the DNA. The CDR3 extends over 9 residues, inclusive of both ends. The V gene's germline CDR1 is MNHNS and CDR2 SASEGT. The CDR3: CASREGGLR.

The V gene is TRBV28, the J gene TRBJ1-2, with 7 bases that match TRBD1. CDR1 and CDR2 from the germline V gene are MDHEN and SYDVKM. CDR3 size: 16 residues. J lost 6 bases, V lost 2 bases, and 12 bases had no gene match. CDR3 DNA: TGTGCCAGCAGTTTAACAGGGGCCAGGATCCCTGATGGCTACACCTTC. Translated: CASSLTGARIPDGYTF.

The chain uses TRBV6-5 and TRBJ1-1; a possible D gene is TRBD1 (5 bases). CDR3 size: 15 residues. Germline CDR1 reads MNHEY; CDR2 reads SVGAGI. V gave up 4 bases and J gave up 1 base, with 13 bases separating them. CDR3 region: CASSSPGLSNTEAFF. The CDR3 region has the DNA TGTGCCAGCAGTTCCCCGGGACTGTCGAACACTGAAGCTTTCTTT.

The CDR3 DNA reads TGTGCCAGCAGTTCCCGGGGTAGGCACGGGGGGAAACTGTTTTTT. Its protein product is CASSSRGRHGGKLFF. The chain recombines TRBV28 with TRBJ1-4; a weak D match, TRBD1 (5 bases). V was shortened by 4 bases and J by 11 bases, with 20 bases between the two germline ends. Germline V lookup: CDR1 MDHEN, CDR2 SYDVKM. The CDR3 contains 15 residues.

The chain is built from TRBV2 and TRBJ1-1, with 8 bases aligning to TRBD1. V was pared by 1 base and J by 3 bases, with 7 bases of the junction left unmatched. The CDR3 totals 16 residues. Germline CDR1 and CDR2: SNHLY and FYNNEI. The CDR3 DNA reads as TGTGCCAGCAGTGAAGGTAGGACAGGGCTGGACACTGAAGCTTTCTTT. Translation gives CASSEGRTGLDTEAFF.